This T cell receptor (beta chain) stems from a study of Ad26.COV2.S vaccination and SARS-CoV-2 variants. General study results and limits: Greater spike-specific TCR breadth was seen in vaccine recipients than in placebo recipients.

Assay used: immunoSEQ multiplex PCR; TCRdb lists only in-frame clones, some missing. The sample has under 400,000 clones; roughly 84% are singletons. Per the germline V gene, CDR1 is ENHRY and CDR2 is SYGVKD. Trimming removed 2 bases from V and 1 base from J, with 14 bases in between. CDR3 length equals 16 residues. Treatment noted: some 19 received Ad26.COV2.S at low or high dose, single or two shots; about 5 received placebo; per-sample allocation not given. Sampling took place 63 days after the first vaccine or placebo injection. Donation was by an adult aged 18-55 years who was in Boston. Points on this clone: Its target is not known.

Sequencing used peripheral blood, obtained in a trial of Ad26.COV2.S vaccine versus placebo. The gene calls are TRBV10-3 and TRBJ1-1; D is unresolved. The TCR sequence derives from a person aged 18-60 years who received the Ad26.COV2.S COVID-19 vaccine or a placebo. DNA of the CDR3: TGTGCCATCAGTGAGAGCCAGACGAAACGGAACACTGAAGCTTTCTTT. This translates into CAISESQTKRNTEAFF.